This TCR beta chain was sequenced in a study of control samples from healthy donors and cancer patients. With V trimmed by 5 bases and J by 1 base, 8 bases remained unmatched. The CDR3 contains 16 residues. Germline V gene lookup returns CDR1 SGHAT and CDR2 FQNNGV. Sequenced by immunoSEQ multiplex PCR; TCRdb stores in-frame clones only, minus some. This sample has roughly 120,000 clones, with roughly 90% found just once. The V call is TRBV11-2, the J call TRBJ1-3; 7 bases are a match to TRBD1. The sequence was obtained from a woman in her sixties or seventies with lung cancer. Material: PBMCs. This CDR3 reads CASSPTTGTSGNTIYF. The CDR3 nucleotides read TGTGCCAGCAGCCCAACGACAGGGACTTCTGGAAACACCATATATTTT. Variable domain in full (rest from reference TRBV11-2 and TRBJ1-3): EAGVAQSPRYKIIEKRQSVAFWCNPISGHATLYWYQQILGQGPKLLIQFQNNGVVDDSQLPKDRFSAERLKGVDSTLKIQPAKLEDSAVYLCASSPTTGTSGNTIYFGEGSWLTVV.